This T cell receptor beta chain was profiled in a study of beta chain features in type 1 diabetes. About the research overall: Sorted cells, 90 million to 120 million in number, were examined across all samples. Study-level points and caveats: There were fewer insertions and more deletions at the VDJ junctions of type 1 diabetes patients.

CDR1 and CDR2 from the germline V gene are SGHTA and FQGNSA. The CDR3 is 15 amino acids. The J segment lost 4 bases and the V segment lost 5 bases, leaving 7 bases of the junction unmatched. This clone was detected only a few times. Its antigen remains unidentified. Of the isolated RNA, all was reverse transcribed, and so the sequenced material was expressed TCRB transcripts. This table comes from immunoSEQ multiplex PCR, and its TCRdb copy is limited to in-frame clones, with some not included. The data show some 410,000 clones, about an eighth seen once. CD4+ naive, central memory, regulatory and stem cell-like memory cells were sorted via CD45RO/CCR7/CD25/CD127/CD95/CD27.

The sequenced sample was naive CD4+ T cells from blood. V is TRBV7-2 and J is TRBJ2-1, with 8 bases fitting TRBD2. The TCR comes from a woman aged 18-29 years in good health. CDR3 sequence (DNA): TGTGCCAGCAGCCAATTAGCGGGACCGTACAATGAGCAGTTCTTC. As protein: CASSQLAGPYNEQFF. Together with reference TRBV7-2 and TRBJ2-1, the CDR3 gives the full variable domain: GAGVSQSPSNKVTEKGKDVELRCDPISGHTALYWYRQSLGQGLEFLIYFQGNSAPDKSGLPSDRFSAERTGGSVSTLTIQRTQQEDSAVYLCASSQLAGPYNEQFFGPGTRLTVL.